The present TCR beta chain was sequenced within a study of human T cells and chemical hapten exposure. TCRdb reprocessed the RACE reads via MiXCR and lists one record per CDR3 protein. The sample holds around 120,000 distinct CDR3 sequences, 13% seen once. As for time point: pre-sensitization, week 0. Sample treatment: therapeutic diphenylcyclopropenone sensitization with weekly scalp DPC. Losses at the gene ends were 5 bases for V and 4 bases for J; bases not matched to a gene: 13. This CDR3 contains 16 residues. CDR1 and CDR2 (germline): MNHNS, SASEGT. The sample holds a few counts of this clonotype.

Sequenced material: whole blood, taken in connection with sensitization to the hapten diphenylcyclopropenone (DPC). This clonotype originated in a young woman with alopecia areata. Some clones in this sample may be carry-over from other donors' samples. J is TRBJ2-7 and V is TRBV6-1, with TRBD1 identical over 8 bases. The CDR3, as DNA: TGTGCCAGCAGTCTTTCAACAGGGGGAAAAAGGTACGAGCAGTACTTC. This sequence encodes CASSLSTGGKRYEQYF.